At least ten counts were recorded for the clone carrying this TCR beta chain. The antigen is undetermined. This entry belongs to a study of human T cells and chemical hapten exposure. Study information: Alopecia areata, totalis or universalis affected patients, mainly female.

In the library, unique molecular identifiers were attached to individual cDNA molecules. Each CDR3 protein is one row after TCRdb ran MiXCR on the RACE reads. The table includes about 69,000 distinct CDR3 sequences, around 10% detected once. Indicated time point: patch test 2, 6 weeks after DPC sensitization. The treatment here: therapeutic diphenylcyclopropenone sensitization with weekly scalp DPC. Venepuncture was done earlier than the placement of each patch test. Regarding the study as a whole: Unchanged with DPC sensitization were TCRs above 1 in 1000 frequency.

CDR1 and CDR2 (germline): MNHEY, SVGAGI. Trimming took 8 bases from V and 2 from J; bases not matched to a gene: 9. The CDR3 spans 16 residues. The rearrangement uses TRBV6-5 and TRBJ2-1; 10 bases are a match to TRBD2. The sequencing here drew on whole blood, taken in connection with sensitization to the hapten diphenylcyclopropenone (DPC). The clonotype originates from a woman aged 50 to 60 with alopecia areata. Some clones in this sample may be carry-over from other donors' samples. The CDR3 bases are TGTGCCAGCGGGTCTATAGCGGGAGGTACCTACAATGAGCAGTTCTTC. Its translation: CASGSIAGGTYNEQFF.